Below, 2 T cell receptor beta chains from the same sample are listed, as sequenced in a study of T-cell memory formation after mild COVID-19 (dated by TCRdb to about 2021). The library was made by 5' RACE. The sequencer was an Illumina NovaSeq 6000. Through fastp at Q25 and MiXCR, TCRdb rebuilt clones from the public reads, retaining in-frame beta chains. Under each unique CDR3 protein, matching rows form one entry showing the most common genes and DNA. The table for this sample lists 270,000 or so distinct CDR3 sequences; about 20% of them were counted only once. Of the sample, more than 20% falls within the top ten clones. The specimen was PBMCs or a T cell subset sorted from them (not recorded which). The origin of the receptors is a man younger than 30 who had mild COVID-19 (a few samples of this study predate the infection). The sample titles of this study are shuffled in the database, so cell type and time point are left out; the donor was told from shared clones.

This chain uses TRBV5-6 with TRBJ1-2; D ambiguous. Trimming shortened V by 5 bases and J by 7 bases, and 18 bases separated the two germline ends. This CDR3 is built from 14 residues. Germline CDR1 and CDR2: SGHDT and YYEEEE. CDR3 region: CASSSQSGRFGYTF. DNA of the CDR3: TGTGCCAGCAGTTCTCAGTCCGGAAGGTTTGGCTACACCTTC.

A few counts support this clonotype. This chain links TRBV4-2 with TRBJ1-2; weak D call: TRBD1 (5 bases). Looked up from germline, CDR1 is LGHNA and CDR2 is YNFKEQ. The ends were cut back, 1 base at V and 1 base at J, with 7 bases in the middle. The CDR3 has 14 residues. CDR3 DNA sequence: TGTGCCAGCAGCCAAGCGGGGGATAACTATGGCTACACCTTC. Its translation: CASSQAGDNYGYTF.